The T cell receptor (beta chain) under discussion was sequenced for a study of naive and memory T cell subsets. The CDR3 has 14 amino acids. The germline CDR1 and CDR2 sequences are MDHEN and SYDVKM. Trimming left V 7 bases short and J 4 bases short, with 17 bases between. Study observations and caveats: Naive repertoires, especially CD8, held a few larger clonotypes, possibly memory cells re-expressing CD45RA. Clonotypes here are unpaired alpha or beta chain sequences.

Both TRBC1 and TRBC2 were covered by a beta constant-region primer of two equimolar oligonucleotides. Ligated cDNA was amplified by four rounds of PCR with nested alpha and beta constant-region primers and SP2. From the UMI-ligation and nested PCR reads, TCRdb called clonotypes with MiXCR, one entry per CDR3 protein. The table lists roughly 100,000 distinct CDR3 sequences, 14% of them singletons. This clonotype has just a few counts. The target antigen is unknown. The clonotype comes from a human donor in good health. The chain couples TRBV28 to TRBJ2-7, with D possibly matching TRBD2 (5 bases). Sequenced material: naive CD8+ T cells from blood. CDR3 loop: CASTLYRGTYEQYF. The CDR3 region has the DNA TGTGCCAGCACCCTTTACCGGGGTACGTACGAGCAGTACTTC.